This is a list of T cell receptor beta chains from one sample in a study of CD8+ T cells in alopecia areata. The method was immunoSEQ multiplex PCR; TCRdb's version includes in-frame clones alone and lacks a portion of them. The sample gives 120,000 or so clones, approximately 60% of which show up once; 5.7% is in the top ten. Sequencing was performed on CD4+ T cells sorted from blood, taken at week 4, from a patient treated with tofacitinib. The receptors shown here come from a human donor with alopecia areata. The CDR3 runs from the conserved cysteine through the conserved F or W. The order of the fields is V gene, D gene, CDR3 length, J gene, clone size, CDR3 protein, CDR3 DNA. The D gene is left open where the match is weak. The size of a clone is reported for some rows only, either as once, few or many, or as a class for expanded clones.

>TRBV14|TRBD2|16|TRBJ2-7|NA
CASSHLRVAGRYEQYF
TGTGCCAGCAGCCACCTTCGAGTAGCGGGACGCTACGAGCAGTACTTC
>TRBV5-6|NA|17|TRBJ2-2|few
CASSLAQARISTGELFF
TGTGCCAGCAGCTTGGCACAGGCCCGCATCTCCACCGGGGAGCTGTTTTTT
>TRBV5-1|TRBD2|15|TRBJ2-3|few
CASSLASGITDTQYF
TGCGCCAGCAGCTTGGCTAGCGGAATCACAGATACGCAGTATTTT
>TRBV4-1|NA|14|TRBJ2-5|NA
CASSHTQRKETQYF
TGCGCCAGCAGCCATACCCAACGGAAAGAGACCCAGTACTTC
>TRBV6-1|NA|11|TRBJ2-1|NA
CASSWYNEQFF
TGTGCCAGCAGTTGGTACAATGAGCAGTTCTTC
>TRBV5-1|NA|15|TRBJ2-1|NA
CASSPGGPHNNEQFF
TGCGCCAGCAGCCCGGGTGGTCCCCACAACAATGAGCAGTTCTTC
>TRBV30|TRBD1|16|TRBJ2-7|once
CAWTPPPGTGPYEQYF
TGTGCCTGGACCCCGCCACCCGGGACAGGACCCTACGAGCAGTACTTC
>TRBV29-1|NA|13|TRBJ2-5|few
CSVEERRVETQYF
TGCAGCGTTGAGGAGCGGAGAGTGGAGACCCAGTACTTC
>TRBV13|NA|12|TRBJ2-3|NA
CASSTHKDTQYF
TGTGCCAGCAGCACCCATAAGGATACGCAGTATTTT
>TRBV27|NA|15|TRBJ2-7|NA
CASRLVPDPSYEQYF
TGTGCCAGCAGGCTAGTGCCAGACCCCTCCTACGAGCAGTACTTC
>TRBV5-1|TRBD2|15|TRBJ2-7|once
CASSGAGTSGYEQYF
TGCGCCAGCAGCGGAGCCGGGACTAGCGGGTACGAGCAGTACTTC
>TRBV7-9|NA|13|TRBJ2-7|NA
CASSYDSSYEQYF
TGTGCCAGCAGCTATGACAGCTCCTACGAGCAGTACTTC
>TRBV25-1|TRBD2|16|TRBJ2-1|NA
CASSGPFVTGGNEQFF
TGTGCCAGCAGTGGTCCGTTTGTAACGGGGGGGAATGAGCAGTTCTTC
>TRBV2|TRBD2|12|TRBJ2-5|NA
CASRGEGETQYF
TGTGCCAGCAGAGGGGAGGGAGAGACCCAGTACTTC
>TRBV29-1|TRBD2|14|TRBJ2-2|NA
CSATGGPITGELFF
TGCAGCGCGACGGGAGGGCCGATCACCGGGGAGCTGTTTTTT
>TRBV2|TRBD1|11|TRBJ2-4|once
CASDRENIQYF
TGTGCCAGCGACAGGGAAAACATTCAGTACTTC
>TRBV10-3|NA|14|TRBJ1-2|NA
CAISELRDWDGYTF
TGTGCCATCAGTGAGTTGAGGGACTGGGATGGCTACACCTTC
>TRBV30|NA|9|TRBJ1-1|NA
CAWSAEAFF
TGTGCCTGGAGTGCCGAAGCTTTCTTT
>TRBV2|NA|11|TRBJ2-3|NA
CASSETDTQYF
TGTGCCAGCAGTGAAACAGATACGCAGTATTTT
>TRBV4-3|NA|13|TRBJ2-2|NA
CASSQRITGELFF
TGCGCCAGCAGCCAAAGAATTACCGGGGAGCTGTTTTTT
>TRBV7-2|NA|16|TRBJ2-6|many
CASSLRSSPGANVLTF
TGTGCCAGCAGCCTTAGGTCGTCGCCTGGGGCCAACGTCCTGACTTTC
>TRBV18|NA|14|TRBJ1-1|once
CASSPQAQNTEAFF
TGTGCCAGCTCACCACAGGCGCAGAACACTGAAGCTTTCTTT
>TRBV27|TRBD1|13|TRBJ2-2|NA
CASRQGVAGELFF
TGTGCCAGCCGACAGGGGGTAGCCGGGGAGCTGTTTTTT
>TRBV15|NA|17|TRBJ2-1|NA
CATSRPLQRTMFNEQFF
TGTGCCACCAGCAGACCTCTCCAGCGAACAATGTTCAATGAGCAGTTCTTC
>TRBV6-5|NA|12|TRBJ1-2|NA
CASSRDPYGYTF
TGTGCCAGCAGCAGGGATCCCTATGGCTACACCTTC
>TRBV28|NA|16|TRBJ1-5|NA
CASSPLTGYSNQPQHF
TGTGCCAGCAGTCCGTTGACAGGTTATAGCAATCAGCCCCAGCATTTT
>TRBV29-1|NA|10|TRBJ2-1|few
CSVEEGEQFF
TGCAGCGTTGAGGAGGGGGAGCAGTTCTTC
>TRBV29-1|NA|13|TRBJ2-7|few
CSVERDGAYEQYF
TGCAGCGTTGAAAGGGATGGGGCCTACGAGCAGTACTTC
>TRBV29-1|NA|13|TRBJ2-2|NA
CSVVLYNTGELFF
TGCAGCGTTGTACTATATAACACCGGGGAGCTGTTTTTT